These 19 T cell receptor beta chains share one sample of origin, sequenced in a study of blood T cell repertoires in COVID-19 (TCRdb year 2020). The method was the immunoSEQ multiplex PCR assay. The source is immuneACCESS, and TCRdb retained only in-frame sequences with V and J called. Part of the clones is not carried over; for the studies checked, unresolved V genes explain less than half of this, and the remainder is unexplained. The sample table records 250,000 to 300,000 clones; 65% to 90% of these occur just once. 15% to 17% of the sample rests with the top ten. The specimen was PBMCs or T cells enriched from blood (not recorded which). These receptors were obtained from a man younger than 35 who had recovered from COVID-19.

The chain carries TRBV10-3 and TRBJ1-3, with TRBD1 matching 8 bases. CDR1 ENHRY and CDR2 SYGVKD come from the germline V gene. V shed 4 bases and J 0 bases; nucleotides not matched to a gene: 5. The CDR3 has 16 amino acids. In DNA form, the CDR3 reads TGTGCCATCAGTGGGACAGGGCGCCTCTCTGGAAACACCATATATTTT. Amino acids: CAISGTGRLSGNTIYF.

The CDR3 DNA reads TGTGCCAGCAGTTACAACTACAATGAGCAGTTCTTC. It yields the protein CASSYNYNEQFF. This rearrangement joins TRBV7-2 to TRBJ2-1; D not certain. The CDR3 length is 12 residues. V was pared by 6 bases and J by 3 bases, with 6 bases between. Germline V gene lookup returns CDR1 SGHTA and CDR2 FQGNSA.

The rearrangement joins TRBV3-1 (or the pseudogene TRBV3-2) to TRBJ1-5; maybe TRBD1 (5 bases). Germline loops: CDR1 LGHDT, CDR2 YNNKEL (reference sequence). This CDR3 spans 14 amino acids. The V and J ends lost 1 base and 4 bases respectively, with 8 bases between them. The CDR3 loop is CASSQGQPNQPQHF. The CDR3 DNA follows: TGTGCCAGCAGCCAAGGACAGCCTAATCAGCCCCAGCATTTT.

This clone was recorded once. The rearrangement uses TRBV27 and TRBJ2-7; D not certain. The V end was cut by 4 bases, the J end by 4 bases, with 17 bases between. CDR3 size: 15 residues. Germline-derived CDR1 and CDR2 are MNHEY and SMNVEV (reference sequence). CDR3 DNA sequence: TGTGCCAGCAGTTCAAAGCCGGGTACCACTTACGAGCAGTACTTC. Translation: CASSSKPGTTYEQYF.

V is TRBV2 and J is TRBJ1-2; D is possibly TRBD1 (5 bases). The CDR3 covers 15 residues. Trimming stripped 7 bases from V and 2 bases from J, with 17 bases between. Germline V gives CDR1 SNHLY, CDR2 FYNNEI. CDR3 bases: TGTGCCAGCACGGCGGGGCCAACAAGGAACTATGGCTACACCTTC. Protein product: CASTAGPTRNYGYTF.

This rearrangement joins TRBV27 to TRBJ2-3; TRBD1 might be the D (6 bases). The germline V gene has CDR1 MNHEY and CDR2 SMNVEV (reference sequence). This CDR3 spans 11 amino acids. The ends were cut back, 8 bases at V and 6 bases at J, with 9 bases in the middle. The CDR3 sequence is CASLRGDTQYF. The DNA for the CDR3 is TGTGCCAGCCTTAGGGGGGATACGCAGTATTTT.

This chain joins TRBV11-2 and TRBJ2-7; 7 positions match TRBD1. In germline, CDR1 is SGHAT, CDR2 FQNNGV. This CDR3 is 14 amino acids long. V shed 4 bases, J shed 2 bases, and the junction held 5 bases outside the gene matches. In DNA form, the CDR3 reads TGTGCCAGCAGCTCCGGACAGGTCGCCTACGAGCAGTACTTC. Its protein is CASSSGQVAYEQYF.

V is TRBV3-1 (or the pseudogene TRBV3-2) and J is TRBJ1-2, with D possibly being TRBD1 (6 bases). The CDR3 contains 15 residues. CDR1 and CDR2 (germline): LGHDT, YNNKEL (reference sequence). V lost 1 base to trimming and J lost 8 bases, with 17 bases between them. CDR3 sequence (DNA): TGTGCCAGCAGCCAAGGGTTCAGGGGAAACGGGGGCTACACCTTC. This translates into CASSQGFRGNGGYTF.

This chain uses TRBV5-1 with TRBJ1-1, with D hard to call. The germline CDR1 and CDR2 sequences are SGHRS and YFSETQ. V lost 4 bases and J 1 base, leaving 11 bases between the germline ends. The CDR3 covers 14 residues. The CDR3 coding sequence is TGCGCCAGCAGCCTGGGCGGAGAGAACACTGAAGCTTTCTTT. It specifies CASSLGGENTEAFF.

The chain links TRBV30 to TRBJ2-7; D possibly corresponds to TRBD2 (5 bases). This CDR3 spans 16 amino acids. The V gene's germline CDR1 is GTSNPN and CDR2 SVGIG (reference sequence). Trimming removed 0 bases from V and 2 bases from J, with 17 bases in between. The CDR3 loop is CAWSVLGVVLPYEQYF. The CDR3 DNA follows: TGTGCCTGGAGTGTACTGGGAGTAGTGTTACCCTACGAGCAGTACTTC.

J is TRBJ2-5 and V is TRBV27; 10 nucleotides match TRBD1. The CDR3 totals 15 residues. The germline CDR1 and CDR2 sequences are MNHEY and SMNVEV (reference sequence). Trimming took 2 bases from V and 5 from J; bases not matched to a gene: 5. The CDR3 spells CASSLVTGGFETQYF. The CDR3 bases are TGTGCCAGCAGTTTAGTGACAGGGGGCTTTGAGACCCAGTACTTC.

V gene TRBV4-2 combines with J gene TRBJ2-7; D may be TRBD2 (5 bases). This CDR3 is 13 amino acids long. In germline, CDR1 is LGHNA, CDR2 YNFKEQ. Trimming left V 0 bases short and J 4 bases short, with 7 bases between. The CDR3 is CASSQESGYEQYF. For the CDR3, the DNA is TGTGCCAGCAGCCAAGAGTCGGGGTACGAGCAGTACTTC.

This rearrangement joins TRBV7-9 to TRBJ2-1, with D possibly being TRBD2 (6 bases). The CDR3 contains 14 residues. Germline CDR1 and CDR2: SEHNR and FQNEAQ (reference sequence). V was shortened by 5 bases and J by 7 bases, with 15 bases between the two germline ends. The CDR3 DNA reads as TGTGCCAGCAGCCCCGCCGGGGGTAGGAATGAGCAGTTCTTC. Its translation: CASSPAGGRNEQFF.

The chain employs TRBV29-1 and TRBJ2-5; TRBD1 is a possible D gene (7 bases). The germline V gene encodes CDR1 SQVTM and CDR2 ANQGSEA. The CDR3 runs 15 residues. V was shortened by 2 bases and J by 5 bases, with 18 bases between the two germline ends. CDR3 nucleotide sequence: TGCAGCGTTGAATTATGGCAGGGGGGACGGGAGACCCAGTACTTC. It specifies CSVELWQGGRETQYF. The entire variable domain, with the rest obtained from reference TRBV29-1 and TRBJ2-5, is as follows: SAVISQKPSRDICQRGTSLTIQCQVDSQVTMMFWYRQQPGQSLTLIATANQGSEATYESGFVIDKFPISRPNLTFSTLTVSNMSPEDSSIYLCSVELWQGGRETQYFGPGTRLLVL.

This clone has just one count. The gene calls are TRBV28 and TRBJ2-7, with 8 bases fitting TRBD1. The V gene's germline CDR1 is MDHEN and CDR2 SYDVKM. V gave up 4 bases and J gave up 3 bases; unmatched junction bases: 8. The CDR3 runs 15 residues. In DNA, the CDR3 is TGTGCCAGCAGTTCACCGGACAGGGCGCTCTACGAGCAGTACTTC. As protein: CASSSPDRALYEQYF.

This chain joins TRBV19 and TRBJ2-7, with D perhaps TRBD2 (7 bases). The length of the CDR3 is 17 residues. Trimming removed 4 bases at V and 0 bases at J, with 19 bases between. Germline V lookup: CDR1 LNHDA, CDR2 SQIVND (reference sequence). CDR3 residues: CASSNRGGTGSSYEQYF. DNA for the CDR3: TGTGCCAGTAGTAATAGGGGGGGAACAGGAAGCTCCTACGAGCAGTACTTC.

The V and J genes are TRBV2 and TRBJ1-2; maybe TRBD1 (5 bases). The CDR3 length is 15 residues. Looked up from germline, CDR1 is SNHLY and CDR2 is FYNNEI. V was clipped by 3 bases and J by 0 bases, with 11 bases between them. This CDR3 is CASSDTRTTNYGYTF. CDR3 nucleotides: TGTGCCAGCAGTGATACGCGGACAACTAACTATGGCTACACCTTC.

This chain joins TRBV7-9 and TRBJ2-7; D call uncertain. The germline gives CDR1 SEHNR, CDR2 FQNEAQ (reference sequence). V was shortened by 1 base and J by 7 bases, with 11 bases between the two germline ends. The CDR3 length is 13 residues. The CDR3 spells CASSLDLLPEQYF. CDR3 DNA: TGTGCCAGCAGCTTAGATCTACTCCCGGAGCAGTACTTC.

The chain carries TRBV19 and TRBJ1-5, with D possibly being TRBD1 (5 bases). CDR1 is LNHDA and CDR2 is SQIVND in the germline V gene (reference sequence). V lost 5 bases to trimming and J lost 6 bases, with 11 bases between them. The CDR3 has 13 residues. CDR3 DNA: TGTGCCAGTAGTCCACCCAGGGCTCAGCCCCAGCATTTT. It encodes CASSPPRAQPQHF.